This entry lists 2 T cell receptor beta chains sequenced from one sample in a study of blood T cell repertoires in COVID-19. Generated by immunoSEQ multiplex PCR, the TCRdb table keeps only in-frame clones and is missing some. The sample yields roughly 150,000 clones, about 85% seen once. The sequencing input was peripheral blood. These receptors came from an elderly woman with COVID-19, enrolled during active disease.

The chain couples TRBV7-9 to TRBJ1-1, with TRBD1 as a possible D gene (6 bases). Germline V lookup: CDR1 SEHNR, CDR2 FQNEAQ (reference sequence). The germline V and J ends were trimmed by 5 bases and 5 bases, with 18 bases remaining between them. This CDR3 region has 15 residues. CDR3 bases: TGTGCCAGCAGCCCCCGGGGGGGCGCGGGAACTGAAGCTTTCTTT. It specifies CASSPRGGAGTEAFF. Full variable domain (rest looked up from reference TRBV7-9 and TRBJ1-1): DTGVSQNPRHKITKRGQNVTFRCDPISEHNRLYWYRQTLGQGPEFLTYFQNEAQLEKSRLLSDRFSAERPKGSFSTLEIQRTEQGDSAMYLCASSPRGGAGTEAFFGQGTRLTVV.

This rearrangement joins TRBV6-6 to TRBJ1-2; 7 positions agree with TRBD1. The CDR3 length is 16 residues. The germline gives CDR1 MNHNY, CDR2 SVGAGI (reference sequence). Losses at the gene ends were 0 bases for V and 4 bases for J; bases not matched to a gene: 8. CDR3 sequence reads: CASSYSRAGGGYGYTF. The CDR3 nucleotides are TGTGCCAGCAGTTACTCGAGGGCAGGGGGTGGCTATGGCTACACCTTC.